This is a list of T cell receptor beta chains from one sample in a study of cytomegalovirus exposure and HLA in healthy donors. Only in-frame clones appear in the TCRdb table, and some are missing; sequencing was by immunoSEQ multiplex PCR. The data contain almost 200,000 clones, roughly 85% of them singletons. Sequencing was carried out using PBMCs. These TCRs come from a young woman in good health and CMV-seropositive. Each CDR3 is given with its conserved first and last residue. Each record gives: clone size, J gene, V gene, CDR3 length, D gene, CDR3 DNA, CDR3 protein. D genes are given only for firm matches. Rows may omit the clone size; those that give it use once, few, many or a size class.

few,TRBJ2-7,TRBV4-1,16,TRBD2,TGCGCCAGCAGCCAAGCAGTGGGGACTAGCGCAGTCGAGCAGTACTTC,CASSQAVGTSAVEQYF
once,TRBJ1-2,TRBV9,13,NA,TGTGCCAGCAGCACTCAGGGGACCTATGGCTACACCTTC,CASSTQGTYGYTF
NA,TRBJ2-7,TRBV27,15,TRBD2,TGTGCCAGCAGTTTACCCGGGACTAGCGCCTACGAGCAGTACTTC,CASSLPGTSAYEQYF
few,TRBJ1-1,TRBV2,13,NA,TGTGCCAGCAGAGCGGACAGGAACACTGAAGCTTTCTTT,CASRADRNTEAFF
NA,TRBJ2-1,TRBV6-4,16,TRBD2,TGTGCCAGCAGTGGCCTAGCGGGAGAAGGGGCCAATGAGCAGTTCTTC,CASSGLAGEGANEQFF
NA,TRBJ2-1,TRBV6-5,15,TRBD1,TGTGCCAGCTCCCGTGGGGACAGGATGTACAATGAGCAGTTCTTC,CASSRGDRMYNEQFF
few,TRBJ2-1,TRBV5-4,16,TRBD1,TGTGCCAGCAGCTCAGGACAGGGACGCTCCTACAATGAGCAGTTCTTC,CASSSGQGRSYNEQFF
NA,TRBJ2-7,TRBV10-1,15,TRBD2,TGCGCCATCACCGGGACTAGCGGGGTTACCTACGAGCAGTACTTC,CAITGTSGVTYEQYF
NA,TRBJ1-2,TRBV11-2,14,TRBD1,TGTGCCAGCAGCCGGACCGGGACAGGTGTGCTACAAGCCTTC,CASSRTGTGVLQAF
NA,TRBJ2-5,TRBV5-1,15,NA,TGCGCCAGCAGGGAGACCGGACAGAGCCAAGAGACCCAGTACTTC,CASRETGQSQETQYF
NA,TRBJ2-3,TRBV11-2,16,TRBD2,TGTGCCAGCAGCTCCGGACTAGCGGGAGCGGGAGATACGCAGTATTTT,CASSSGLAGAGDTQYF
NA,TRBJ2-3,TRBV7-9,17,TRBD2,TGTGCCAGCAGCTTGGTTTGGGACTACTCGACCACAGATACGCAGTATTTT,CASSLVWDYSTTDTQYF
NA,TRBJ1-1,TRBV6-5,15,TRBD1,TGTGCCAGCAGTTACTCGAGACAGGGTATCGCTGAAGCTTTCTTT,CASSYSRQGIAEAFF
few,TRBJ2-2,TRBV29-1,13,NA,TGCAGCGTTGTAGTGGGCGTAACCGGGGAGCTGTTTTTT,CSVVVGVTGELFF
NA,TRBJ2-7,TRBV7-2,14,TRBD2,TGTGCCAGCAGACCCCGACTAGCGGAAGGTTTGCAGTACTTC,CASRPRLAEGLQYF
NA,TRBJ1-5,TRBV11-2,13,NA,TGTGCCAGCAGCTTAGATATTTCCGGGGTAACGCATTTT,CASSLDISGVTHF
few,TRBJ2-7,TRBV29-1,13,NA,TGCAGCGTTGTCGCCCGTAGCTCCTACGAGCAGTACTTC,CSVVARSSYEQYF
NA,TRBJ2-1,TRBV4-2,16,TRBD2,TGTGCCAGCAGCCAAGATCGGGGGAGGGCCTTTAATGAGCAGTTCTTC,CASSQDRGRAFNEQFF
NA,TRBJ2-1,TRBV5-1,15,TRBD2,TGCGCCAGCAGCTTGGGACTAGCGGGAGACAATGAGCAGTTCTTC,CASSLGLAGDNEQFF
few,TRBJ1-4,TRBV5-1,17,TRBD1,TGCGCCAGCAGCTGGGGAAGGGGGACAGATCGTAATGAAAAACTGTTTTTT,CASSWGRGTDRNEKLFF
NA,TRBJ1-5,TRBV6-1,15,TRBD1,TGTGCCAGCAGTGAATCCGGGACAGGGGTTCAGCCCCAGCATTTT,CASSESGTGVQPQHF
few,TRBJ1-2,TRBV2,14,TRBD1,TGTGCCAGAAGCAGGACAGGACGCCGGTATGGCTACACCTTC,CARSRTGRRYGYTF
few,TRBJ1-2,TRBV5-1,14,NA,TGCGCCAGCAGCTCCGGAGGTCCTCTTTATGGCTACACCTTC,CASSSGGPLYGYTF
once,TRBJ2-7,TRBV10-2,16,TRBD1,TGCGCCAGCACCCACGTTATCCGACAGGGAAATGGCGAGCAGTACTTC,CASTHVIRQGNGEQYF
NA,TRBJ2-7,TRBV5-8,13,NA,TGTGCCAGCAGCACAGGGTCGACCTACGAGCAGTACTTC,CASSTGSTYEQYF
NA,TRBJ2-3,TRBV4-3,17,NA,TGCGCCAGCAGCCAAGATTACGTGCAGGGTGGCACAGATACGCAGTATTTT,CASSQDYVQGGTDTQYF
NA,TRBJ2-7,TRBV5-1,15,TRBD2,TGCGCCAGCAGCTTGGATCCGGGGGGGCAGGGGGAGCAGTACTTC,CASSLDPGGQGEQYF
NA,TRBJ1-3,TRBV19,16,TRBD1,TGTGCCAGTTGCCCGCCTAAACAGGGGCATGGAAACACCATATATTTT,CASCPPKQGHGNTIYF
NA,TRBJ2-1,TRBV11-2,15,NA,TGTGCCAGCAGCCTTGATTCTAGAGGGTACAATGAGCAGTTCTTC,CASSLDSRGYNEQFF
NA,TRBJ1-5,TRBV25-1,14,NA,TGTGCCAGCAGTGAGGGCAGGGTGGATCAGCCCCAGCATTTT,CASSEGRVDQPQHF
NA,TRBJ2-1,TRBV11-3,11,NA,TGTGCCAGCAGCTCTCAGGAAGAGCAGTTCTTC,CASSSQEEQFF
NA,TRBJ2-2,TRBV2,18,NA,TGTGCCAGCAGTGAAATACTACTGAGGGGAGGTTTGTCCGGGGAGCTGTTTTTT,CASSEILLRGGLSGELFF
NA,TRBJ2-1,TRBV13,12,NA,TGTGCCAGCAGCTCCTTAGCGGATGAGCAGTTCTTC,CASSSLADEQFF
NA,TRBJ1-2,TRBV5-1,14,TRBD1,TGCGCCAGCAGCTTGGTACGGGACAGCTATGGCTACACCTTC,CASSLVRDSYGYTF
NA,TRBJ1-4,TRBV4-3,15,TRBD1,TGCGCCAGCAGCCAAGGGCTAGGGGGCCCTGAAAAACTGTTTTTT,CASSQGLGGPEKLFF
NA,TRBJ1-1,TRBV2,12,TRBD1,TGTGCCAGCAGTGGGGGGACAGTTTTCGCTTTCTTT,CASSGGTVFAFF
NA,TRBJ1-1,TRBV9,15,TRBD1,TGTGCCAGCAGCGTAGATGGACAGGGGAACACTGAAGCTTTCTTT,CASSVDGQGNTEAFF
NA,TRBJ2-7,TRBV5-6,13,NA,TGTGCCAGCAGCTTGCTGACAGCCTACGAGCAGTACTTC,CASSLLTAYEQYF
NA,TRBJ2-7,TRBV11-3,16,NA,TGTGCCAGCAGCTTAGACGCCGGGAGTATAGTCCACGAGCAGTACTTC,CASSLDAGSIVHEQYF